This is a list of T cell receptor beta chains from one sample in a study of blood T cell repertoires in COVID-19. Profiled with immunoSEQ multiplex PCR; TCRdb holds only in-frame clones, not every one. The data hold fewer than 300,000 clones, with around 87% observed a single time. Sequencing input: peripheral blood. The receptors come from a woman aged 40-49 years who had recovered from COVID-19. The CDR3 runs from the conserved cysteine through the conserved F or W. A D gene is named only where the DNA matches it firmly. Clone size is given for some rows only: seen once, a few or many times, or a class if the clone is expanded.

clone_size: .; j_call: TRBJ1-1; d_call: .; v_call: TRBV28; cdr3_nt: TGTGCCAGCAGCCCAACCGTACAGGGGAACACTGAAGCTTTCTTT; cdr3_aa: CASSPTVQGNTEAFF
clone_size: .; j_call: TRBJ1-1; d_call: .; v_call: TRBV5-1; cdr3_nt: TGCGCCAGCAGCTTGGCCCCCGGACACTCGAACACTGAAGCTTTCTTT; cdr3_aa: CASSLAPGHSNTEAFF
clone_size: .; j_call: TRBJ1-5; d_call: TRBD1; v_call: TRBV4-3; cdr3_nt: TGCGCCAGCAGCCAAAAGGGGGCGATAAACGGCCAGCCCCAGCATTTT; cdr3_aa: CASSQKGAINGQPQHF
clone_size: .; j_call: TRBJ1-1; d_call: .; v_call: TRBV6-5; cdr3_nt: TGTGCCAGCAGTTGGGGTAGGGGATTAGCTTTCTTT; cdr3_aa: CASSWGRGLAFF
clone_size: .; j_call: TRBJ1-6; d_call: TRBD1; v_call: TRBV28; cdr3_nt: TGTGGCGCCCCCGGGACAGGGTATTCACCCCTCCACTTT; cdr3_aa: CGAPGTGYSPLHF
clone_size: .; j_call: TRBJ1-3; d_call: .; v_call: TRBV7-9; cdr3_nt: TGTGCCAGCAGCCCCGCGGGGTCTGGTGGAAACACCATATATTTT; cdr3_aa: CASSPAGSGGNTIYF
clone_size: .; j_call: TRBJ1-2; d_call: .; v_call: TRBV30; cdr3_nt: TGTGCCTGGAGTGTGGGGGGTGTCTATGGCTACACCTTC; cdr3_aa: CAWSVGGVYGYTF
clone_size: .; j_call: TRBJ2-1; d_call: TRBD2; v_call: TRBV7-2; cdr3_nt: TGTGCCAGCAGCTTAGGCGGGGGGCTGGAGCAGTTCTTC; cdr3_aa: CASSLGGGLEQFF
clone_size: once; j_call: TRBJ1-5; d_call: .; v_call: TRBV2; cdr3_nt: TGTGCCAGCAGTGACGTCCTAGAGGATCAGCCCCAGCATTTT; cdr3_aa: CASSDVLEDQPQHF
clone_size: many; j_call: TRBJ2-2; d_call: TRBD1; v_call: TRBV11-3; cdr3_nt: TGTGCCAGCAGCTTTGACAGGGCGAACACCGGGGAGCTGTTTTTT; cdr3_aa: CASSFDRANTGELFF
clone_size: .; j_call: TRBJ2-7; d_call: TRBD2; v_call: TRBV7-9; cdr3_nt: TGTGCCAGCAGCTTGCCATACGGAGGGACTAGCGGGGGGTACGAGCAGTACTTC; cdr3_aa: CASSLPYGGTSGGYEQYF
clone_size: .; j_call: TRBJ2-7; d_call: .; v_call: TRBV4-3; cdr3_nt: TGCGCCAGCAGCCAAGGTAGGGCGGGCCCAGCTGCTGTGCAGTACTTC; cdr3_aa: CASSQGRAGPAAVQYF
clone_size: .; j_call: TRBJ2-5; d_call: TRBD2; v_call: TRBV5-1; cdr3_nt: TGCGCCAGCAGCTTGTTAAGCGGGGGGTTCCAAGAGACCCAGTACTTC; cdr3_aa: CASSLLSGGFQETQYF
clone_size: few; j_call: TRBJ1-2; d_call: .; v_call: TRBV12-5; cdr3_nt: TGTGCTAGTGGTTTGAGTGGAGGCTATGGCTACACCTTC; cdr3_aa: CASGLSGGYGYTF
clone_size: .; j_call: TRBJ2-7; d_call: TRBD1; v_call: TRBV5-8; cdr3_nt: TGTGCCAGCAGCTTGGCCCTAGGGACAGGGATTTCCTACGAGCAGTACTTC; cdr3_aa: CASSLALGTGISYEQYF
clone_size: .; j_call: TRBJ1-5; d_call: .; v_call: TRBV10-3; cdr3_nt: TGTGCCATCACCGCAGGGGAGAATCAGCCCCAGCATTTT; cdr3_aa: CAITAGENQPQHF
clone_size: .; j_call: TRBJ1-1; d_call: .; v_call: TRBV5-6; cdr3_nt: TGTGCCAGCAGCTTGAGGTGGCAGGGCCTCCGAGTCACTGAAGCTTTCTTT; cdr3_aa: CASSLRWQGLRVTEAFF
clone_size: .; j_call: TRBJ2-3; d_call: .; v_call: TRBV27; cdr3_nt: TGTGCCACATCACAGGGTACACTCTCTACCGGCGCAGATACGCAGTATTTT; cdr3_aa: CATSQGTLSTGADTQYF
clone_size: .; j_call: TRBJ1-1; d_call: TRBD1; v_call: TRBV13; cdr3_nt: TGTGCCAGCAGTCCCACCGAGGGGACAGACTATAACACTGAAGCTTTCTTT; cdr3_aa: CASSPTEGTDYNTEAFF
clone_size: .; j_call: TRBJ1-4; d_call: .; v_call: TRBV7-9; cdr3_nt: TGTGCCAGCAGGCAGGGCCCTTTAGAAAAACTGTTTTTT; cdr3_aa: CASRQGPLEKLFF
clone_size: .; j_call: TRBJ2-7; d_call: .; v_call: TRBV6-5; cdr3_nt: TGTGCCAGCAGGGAGACAGGCCGCACCTACGAGCAGTACTTC; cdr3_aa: CASRETGRTYEQYF
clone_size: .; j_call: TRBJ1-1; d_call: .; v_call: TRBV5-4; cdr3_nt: TGTGCCAGCAGCTTGGCGGGGGAGAACACTGAAGCTTTCTTT; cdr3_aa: CASSLAGENTEAFF